Each of the 31 T cell receptor beta chains below was sequenced from the same sample in a study of shared clonotypes between healthy human individuals. Measured with immunoSEQ multiplex PCR; TCRdb has only the in-frame clones, and not every one. The sample contains roughly 640,000 clones, 97% of which appear only once. The sample was naive CD4+ T cells sorted from blood. Subset here: CD45RA+ positively selected. Every receptor here comes from a young woman in good health.

This chain connects TRBV15 to TRBJ2-7; D is tentatively TRBD1 or TRBD2 (5 bases each). V was pared by 5 bases and J by 5 bases, with 25 bases between. The CDR3 is made up of 17 amino acids. CDR1 is LNHNV, CDR2 YYDKDF, per germline (reference sequence). CDR3 residues: CATSQEGVGVYGDEQYF. For the CDR3, the DNA is TGTGCCACCAGCCAGGAAGGGGTGGGAGTGTACGGTGACGAGCAGTACTTC.

This chain uses TRBV6-1 with TRBJ2-7; 7 nucleotides line up with TRBD1. This CDR3 has 13 residues. V lost 5 bases, J lost 4 bases, and 5 bases stayed unmatched. The V gene's germline CDR1 is MNHNS and CDR2 SASEGT. CDR3 nucleotide sequence: TGTGCCAGCAGTCTTCAGGGGGTTTACGAGCAGTACTTC. Protein product: CASSLQGVYEQYF.

This clone was counted once. The chain recombines TRBV6-6 with TRBJ2-1, with D possibly TRBD2 on 7 matching bases. Germline V gene data show CDR1 as MNHNY and CDR2 as SVGAGI (reference sequence). Trimming cost V 6 bases and J 6 bases, with 18 bases left between them. CDR3 length: 15 amino acids. CDR3 nucleotides: TGTGCCAGCAGCCAACAGGGAGGGTTCAGCAATGAGCAGTTCTTC. It translates to CASSQQGGFSNEQFF.

The rearrangement joins TRBV5-1 to TRBJ2-5; D is unclear. The CDR3 has 14 amino acids. V dropped 2 bases and J dropped 1 base, with 9 bases sitting between them. Germline V lookup: CDR1 SGHRS, CDR2 YFSETQ. The CDR3 DNA sequence: TGCGCCAGCAGCTTTTCGAGCACCCAAGAGACCCAGTACTTC. Translated, it gives CASSFSSTQETQYF.

The J gene is TRBJ2-5, the V gene TRBV5-1; D uncertain. CDR1 is SGHRS, CDR2 YFSETQ, per germline. The CDR3 is 14 amino acids. Trimming took 0 bases from V and 5 from J, leaving 11 bases between them. The CDR3 bases are TGCGCCAGCAGCTTGGTAGGCCCGCCGGAGACCCAGTACTTC. It codes for CASSLVGPPETQYF.

Here the CDR3 DNA reads TGTGCCAGCAGCTTAAGTCACCAGTCCAATGAGCAGTTCTTC. This gives the protein CASSLSHQSNEQFF. The chain couples TRBV7-7 to TRBJ2-1, with D hard to call. Germline CDR1 SSHAT, CDR2 FNYEAQ (reference sequence). This CDR3 has 14 residues. Trimming stripped 2 bases from V and 6 bases from J, with 11 bases between.

This chain links TRBV27 with TRBJ2-1; unclear D gene. This CDR3 region has 15 residues. Per germline, CDR1 MNHEY and CDR2 SMNVEV (reference sequence). With 1 base removed from V and 4 bases from J, the gap between germline ends came to 11 bases. In DNA form, the CDR3 reads TGTGCCAGCAGTTTATTCGCAGAAGGGTACAATGAGCAGTTCTTC. Its translation is CASSLFAEGYNEQFF.

This clone was counted once. The CDR3 coding sequence is TGTGCCAGCAGCTTGTCGGCAGATACGCAGTATTTT. It is translated as CASSLSADTQYF. The J gene is TRBJ2-3, the V gene TRBV7-9, with D hard to call. The CDR3 runs to 12 residues. The ends were cut back, 3 bases at V and 4 bases at J, with 5 bases in the middle. Germline V gene lookup returns CDR1 SEHNR and CDR2 FQNEAQ (reference sequence).

The chain is built from TRBV2 and TRBJ1-6; D is uncertain. The CDR3 totals 13 residues. V was trimmed by 7 bases and J by 7 bases, leaving 11 bases between them. Germline V gene sequence: CDR1 SNHLY, CDR2 FYNNEI. The CDR3 DNA sequence: TGTGCCAGCAACCCAATAGGGAATTCACCCCTCCACTTT. Protein: CASNPIGNSPLHF.

This chain connects TRBV28 to TRBJ2-5, with D perhaps matching TRBD1 (6 bases). The germline CDR1 and CDR2 sequences are MDHEN and SYDVKM. V lost 7 bases and J lost 4, with 10 bases in between. The CDR3 has 12 amino acids. The CDR3 spells CASNTGSETQYF. The DNA for the CDR3 is TGTGCCAGCAATACAGGGTCAGAGACCCAGTACTTC. Full variable domain (outside the CDR3, taken from reference TRBV28 and TRBJ2-5): DVKVTQSSRYLVKRTGEKVFLECVQDMDHENMFWYRQDPGLGLRLIYFSYDVKMKEKGDIPEGYSVSREKKERFSLILESASTNQTSMYLCASNTGSETQYFGPGTRLLVL.

V and J are TRBV30 and TRBJ1-3; D not resolved. Germline V lookup: CDR1 GTSNPN, CDR2 SVGIG (reference sequence). This CDR3 has 15 amino acids. V lost 2 bases to trimming and J lost 0 bases, with 11 bases between them. The CDR3 loop is CAWSPLGNSGNTIYF. The CDR3 region has the DNA TGTGCCTGGAGTCCCCTTGGGAACTCTGGAAACACCATATATTTT.

CDR3 region: CASRESGGPYGYTF. The DNA of the CDR3 is TGTGCCAGCAGAGAGTCAGGGGGACCCTATGGCTACACCTTC. The V gene is TRBV5-4, the J gene TRBJ1-2, with 7 bases that match TRBD1. This CDR3 has 14 amino acids. V lost 5 bases and J lost 4; bases outside the gene matches: 8. Per germline, CDR1 SGHNT and CDR2 YYREEE (reference sequence).

The V call is TRBV6-1, the J call TRBJ2-6, with TRBD1 matching over 8 bases. Germline CDR1 MNHNS, CDR2 SASEGT. Trimming at V came to 5 bases and at J to 4 bases, leaving 4 bases not matched to a gene. The CDR3 extends over 15 amino acids. The DNA of the CDR3 is TGTGCCAGCAGTAGGACAGGGAAAGGGGCCAACGTCCTGACTTTC. Translation: CASSRTGKGANVLTF.

The chain has TRBV30 and TRBJ1-5, with unresolved D. CDR1 and CDR2 (germline): GTSNPN, SVGIG (reference sequence). Trimming pared 0 bases from V and 4 bases from J, leaving 19 bases between. The CDR3 is 17 residues long. For the CDR3, the DNA is TGTGCCTGGAGTGTACACAGCCCTGTAGCGAAAAATCAGCCCCAGCATTTT. As protein: CAWSVHSPVAKNQPQHF.

This chain uses TRBV2 with TRBJ1-5; 7 nucleotides align to TRBD1. V lost 5 bases, J lost 4 bases, and 14 bases stayed unmatched. CDR1 and CDR2 from the germline V gene are SNHLY and FYNNEI. CDR3 length equals 17 residues. This CDR3 reads CASSFPPRQGRNQPQHF. The CDR3, as DNA: TGTGCCAGCAGTTTTCCCCCTCGACAGGGTAGGAATCAGCCCCAGCATTTT.

The rearrangement uses TRBV28 and TRBJ1-2; D possibly corresponds to TRBD1 (6 bases). V lost 5 bases, J lost 2 bases, and 21 bases lay in between. This CDR3 is 17 amino acids long. Germline values: CDR1 MDHEN, CDR2 SYDVKM. CDR3 nucleotides: TGTGCCAGCAGTGCCTTTGTGAGGGGGTACTGGAACTATGGCTACACCTTC. It translates to CASSAFVRGYWNYGYTF.

The chain couples TRBV2 to TRBJ2-7; D might be TRBD1 (5 bases). Trimming pared 2 bases from V and 4 bases from J, leaving 12 bases between. The CDR3 is 14 residues long. CDR1 and CDR2 from the germline V gene are SNHLY and FYNNEI. The CDR3 sequence is CASSEQGENYEQYF. In DNA form, the CDR3 reads TGTGCCAGCAGTGAACAGGGTGAAAATTACGAGCAGTACTTC.

This chain uses TRBV4-1 with TRBJ2-1, with D unclear. The germline V gene encodes CDR1 MGHRA and CDR2 YSYEKL. The CDR3 has 16 residues. The V gene lost 2 bases and the J gene lost 4 bases, with 15 bases spanning the gap. The CDR3 spells CASSQMETQEYNEQFF. CDR3 DNA: TGCGCCAGCAGCCAAATGGAGACTCAGGAATACAATGAGCAGTTCTTC.

A single count supports this clone. The rearrangement joins TRBV27 to TRBJ2-1; possible D gene TRBD2, 7 bases. Germline values: CDR1 MNHEY, CDR2 SMNVEV (reference sequence). Trimming took 5 bases from V and 0 from J, leaving 17 bases between them. CDR3 length: 17 residues. The CDR3 DNA is TGTGCCAGCAGTCCCATCAGGGGAGGGAGCTCCTACAATGAGCAGTTCTTC. It encodes CASSPIRGGSSYNEQFF.

V and J are TRBV29-1 and TRBJ2-3, with D tentatively TRBD1 (5 bases). This CDR3 spans 14 amino acids. The germline V gene has CDR1 SQVTM and CDR2 ANQGSEA. With 3 bases removed from V and 0 bases from J, the gap between germline ends came to 10 bases. CDR3 amino acids: CSVDAGPSTDTQYF. The CDR3 region has the DNA TGCAGCGTTGACGCAGGGCCCAGCACAGATACGCAGTATTTT.

The CDR3 coding sequence is TGTGCCAGCAGTGATCAGGGGCTAATACATGGCTACACCTTC. Translated, it gives CASSDQGLIHGYTF. The chain combines TRBV6-1 with TRBJ1-2; maybe TRBD1 (6 bases). CDR3 length equals 14 residues. Per the germline V gene, CDR1 is MNHNS and CDR2 is SASEGT. V dropped 3 bases and J dropped 6 bases, with 14 bases sitting between them.

The V gene is TRBV5-6, the J gene TRBJ1-5; no reliable D call. V was cut by 1 base and J by 1 base, with 9 bases left in between. Germline V gene data show CDR1 as SGHDT and CDR2 as YYEEEE. This CDR3 contains 15 residues. The CDR3 DNA reads TGTGCCAGCAGCTTGAAGGAGTACAGCAATCAGCCCCAGCATTTT. It encodes CASSLKEYSNQPQHF.

This chain connects TRBV11-2 to TRBJ2-5, with a weak D call TRBD2 (5 bases). CDR1 and CDR2 from the germline V gene are SGHAT and FQNNGV. The CDR3 consists of 16 residues. V gave up 5 bases and J gave up 5 bases, with 21 bases separating them. The CDR3 protein is CASSPGPGTGLETQYF. For the CDR3, the DNA is TGTGCCAGCAGCCCTGGACCGGGAACTGGTCTGGAGACCCAGTACTTC.

This chain links TRBV6-1 with TRBJ1-1; D gene ambiguous. The CDR3 loop spans 12 amino acids. V was pared by 6 bases and J by 1 base, with 6 bases between. Germline V CDR1 and CDR2: MNHNS, SASEGT. CDR3 loop: CASRRGNTEAFF. The CDR3 DNA sequence: TGTGCCAGCAGGCGGGGGAACACTGAAGCTTTCTTT.

The chain is built from TRBV28 and TRBJ2-7, with 7 bases fitting TRBD2. Germline CDR1 and CDR2: MDHEN and SYDVKM. The CDR3 covers 16 residues. Germline trimming cut 2 bases from V and 1 base from J; bases unmatched to any gene: 8. CDR3 DNA sequence: TGTGCCAGCAGTTTAGGGTCTGCGGGGGATTCCTACGAGCAGTACTTC. This encodes CASSLGSAGDSYEQYF.

In its sample, this clone was seen once. J is TRBJ2-3 and V is TRBV19; D is ambiguous. The V end lost 3 bases, the J end lost 1 base, and 14 bases lay between the germline ends. Per germline, CDR1 LNHDA and CDR2 SQIVND (reference sequence). The CDR3 sequence is 16 residues long. This CDR3 reads CASSMGGTEGTDTQYF. The CDR3 DNA follows: TGTGCCAGTAGTATGGGTGGAACAGAGGGCACAGATACGCAGTATTTT.

This rearrangement joins TRBV5-5 to TRBJ2-5; TRBD2 agrees at 11 bases. V was pared by 2 bases and J by 2 bases, with 2 bases of the junction left unmatched. The V gene's germline CDR1 is SGHKS and CDR2 YYEKEE (reference sequence). The CDR3 is 15 residues long. CDR3: CASSFTSGGQETQYF. CDR3 coding DNA: TGTGCCAGCAGCTTTACTAGCGGGGGTCAAGAGACCCAGTACTTC.

This clone was observed a few times. This chain joins TRBV28 and TRBJ1-5; weak D call: TRBD1 (6 bases). V was trimmed by 5 bases and J by 9 bases, leaving 20 bases between them. CDR3 size: 15 residues. The germline CDR1 and CDR2 sequences are MDHEN and SYDVKM. The CDR3 region is CASSADSAITLPQHF. The CDR3 nucleotides are TGTGCCAGCAGTGCGGACAGCGCAATCACTCTGCCCCAGCATTTT.

The chain recombines TRBV2 with TRBJ2-2; 9 bases line up with TRBD2. The CDR3 spans 17 residues. Trimming took 8 bases from V and 2 from J; bases not matched to a gene: 12. Germline V CDR1 and CDR2: SNHLY, FYNNEI. CDR3 residues: CASGTERLAVNTGELFF. In DNA, the CDR3 is TGTGCCAGCGGGACAGAAAGACTAGCGGTAAACACCGGGGAGCTGTTTTTT.

V is TRBV28 and J is TRBJ2-7, with D tentatively TRBD2 (6 bases). The CDR3 contains 15 residues. Germline V CDR1 and CDR2: MDHEN, SYDVKM. Trimming shortened V by 1 base and J by 0 bases, and 10 bases separated the two germline ends. DNA for the CDR3: TGTGCCAGCAGTTTATTCGGGGGAGGCTCCTACGAGCAGTACTTC. As protein: CASSLFGGGSYEQYF.

The chain employs TRBV9 and TRBJ1-4, with 7 bases matching TRBD1. Trimming took 0 bases from V and 3 from J; bases not matched to a gene: 5. The CDR3 is 16 residues long. Germline CDR1 is SGDLS and CDR2 is YYNGEE. This CDR3 is CASSVDYGTANEKLFF. The CDR3 nucleotides are TGTGCCAGCAGCGTAGACTACGGGACAGCTAATGAAAAACTGTTTTTT.